This TCR beta chain is from a study of cytomegalovirus exposure and HLA in healthy donors. This clone was observed a handful of times. Antigen: not known. Measured with immunoSEQ multiplex PCR; TCRdb has only the in-frame clones, and not every one. Here the sample spans some 170,000 clones, about 85% being singletons. Unmatched junction bases numbered 7, after V lost 3 bases and J lost 7 bases. In germline, CDR1 is LGHNA, CDR2 YNFKEQ. This CDR3 has 14 residues. General study results and limits: Reports described diagnosis of cytomegalovirus status by the classifier as highly specific and sensitive. Despite most TCR sequences being rare, some public TCRs occurred in many donors.

Sequenced input: PBMCs. This receptor was identified in a man aged 25 to 45 in good health and CMV-seropositive. V is TRBV4-2 and J is TRBJ2-3; 7 nucleotides line up with TRBD1. The CDR3 DNA is TGTGCCAGCAGCCAGGACCAGGGGGTGAATACGCAGTATTTT. It is translated as CASSQDQGVNTQYF.